This T cell receptor (beta chain) was recorded in a study of blood T cell repertoires in COVID-19. CDR1 and CDR2 from the germline V gene are GTSNPN and SVGIG (reference sequence). CDR3 length: 15 amino acids. V lost 0 bases to trimming and J lost 2 bases, with 11 bases between them. Assay: immunoSEQ multiplex PCR; the TCRdb copy retains only in-frame clones and omits some. This table holds roughly 39,000 clones, roughly 90% found once. The genes are TRBV30 and TRBJ1-3; D uncertain. This clonotype was obtained from a human donor in a cohort sampled during active COVID-19. Material for sequencing was peripheral blood. The CDR3 reads CAWSVAGLTGNTIYF. In DNA, the CDR3 is TGTGCCTGGAGTGTAGCGGGTTTGACTGGAAACACCATATATTTT.